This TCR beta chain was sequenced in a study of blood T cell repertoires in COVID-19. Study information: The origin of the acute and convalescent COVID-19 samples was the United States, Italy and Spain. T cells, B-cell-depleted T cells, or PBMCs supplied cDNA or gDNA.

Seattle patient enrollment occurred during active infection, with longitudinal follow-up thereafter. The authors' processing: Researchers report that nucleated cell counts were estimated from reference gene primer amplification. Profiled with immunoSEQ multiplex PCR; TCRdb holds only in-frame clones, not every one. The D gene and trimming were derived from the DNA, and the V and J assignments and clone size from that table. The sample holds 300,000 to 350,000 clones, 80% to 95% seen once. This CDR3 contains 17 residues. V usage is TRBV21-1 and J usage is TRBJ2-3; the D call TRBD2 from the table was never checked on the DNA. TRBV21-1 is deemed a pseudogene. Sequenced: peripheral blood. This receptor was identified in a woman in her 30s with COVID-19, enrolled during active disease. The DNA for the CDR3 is TGTGCCAGCAGCATGGAGAGTCGGGGGAAGGACTCAGATACGCAGTATTTT. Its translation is CASSMESRGKDSDTQYF.